A selection of T cell receptor beta chains follows, all from one sample in a study of regulatory T cells in long-lasting Graves disease. TCRdb reprocessed the multiplex PCR reads via MiXCR and lists one record per CDR3 protein. The table lists 450,000 or so distinct CDR3 sequences, about a fifth of them singletons. Here the sequenced sample was peripheral blood mononuclear cells (PBMCs), taken when the disease was refractory, from a patient treated with antithyroid drugs. These receptors were taken from a female donor with Graves disease. Both conserved end residues are part of each CDR3. The order of the fields is J gene, D gene, clone size, V gene, CDR3 protein, CDR3 DNA. A D gene is named only where the DNA matches it firmly. Expanded clones are given a class, and other clones once, few, many or no size at all.

>TRBJ2-3|NA|NA|TRBV24-1
CATSTTGASDTQYF
TGTGCCACCTCGACAACGGGAGCCTCAGATACACAGTATTTT
>TRBJ1-1|TRBD1|NA|TRBV6-1
CASSRPGQAGTEAFF
TGTGCCAGCAGTCGTCCGGGACAGGCCGGCACTGAAGCTTTCTTT
>TRBJ2-6|NA|NA|TRBV7-9
CASYPVGANVLTF
TGTGCCAGCTACCCGGTTGGGGCCAACGTCCTGACTTTC
>TRBJ2-7|NA|NA|TRBV24-1
CATSDSDTYEQYF
TGTGCCACCAGTGATTCCGATACCTACGAGCAGTACTTC
>TRBJ1-2|NA|many|TRBV6-1
CASRRDPNYGYTF
TGTGCCAGCAGGCGGGACCCTAACTATGGCTACACCTTC
>TRBJ1-2|TRBD1|many|TRBV11-2
CASSPRTGSGYTF
TGTGCCAGCAGCCCGAGGACAGGGAGCGGCTACACCTTC
>TRBJ1-2|NA|many|TRBV28
CASLTGYYGYTF
TGTGCCAGCCTTACAGGGTACTATGGCTACACCTTC
>TRBJ2-2|TRBD2|NA|TRBV6-2/TRBV6-3
CASSTRWGGVVSTGELFF
TGTGCCAGCAGTACTAGGTGGGGGGGGGTTGTTAGCACCGGGGAGCTGTTTTTT
>TRBJ1-1|NA|many|TRBV5-5
CASSQSGPPNTEAFF
TGTGCCAGCAGCCAATCGGGACCGCCGAACACTGAAGCTTTCTTT
>TRBJ1-2|NA|few|TRBV5-4
CASSLVTAYGYTF
TGTGCCAGCAGCTTGGTGACGGCCTATGGCTACACCTTC
>TRBJ1-2|NA|NA|TRBV20-1
CSALGRGNYGYTF
TGCAGTGCTCTTGGGCGGGGAAACTATGGCTACACCTTC
>TRBJ1-1|NA|few|TRBV20-1
CSARTEWNTEAFF
TGCAGTGCTAGGACAGAATGGAACACTGAAGCTTTCTTT
>TRBJ2-6|NA|NA|TRBV30
CAWADRRRSSGANVLTF
TGTGCCTGGGCCGACAGGCGCCGGTCCTCTGGGGCCAACGTCCTGACTTTC
>TRBJ1-2|TRBD1|NA|TRBV6-2/TRBV6-3
CASSFDRGYGGYTF
TGTGCCAGCAGTTTCGACAGGGGGTACGGAGGCTACACCTTC
>TRBJ2-2|TRBD2|NA|TRBV6-1
CASSPRLAGVRNTGELFF
TGTGCCAGCAGTCCTAGACTAGCGGGAGTTCGGAACACCGGGGAGCTGTTTTTT
>TRBJ1-5|TRBD1|NA|TRBV19
CASSTLDRSNQPQHF
TGTGCCAGTAGTACCCTGGACAGGAGCAATCAGCCCCAGCATTTT
>TRBJ2-5|NA|few|TRBV20-1
CSAPRSTQETQYF
TGCAGTGCTCCACGGAGCACCCAAGAGACCCAGTACTTC
>TRBJ1-6|NA|few|TRBV6-1
CASTRVPTSYNSPLHF
TGTGCCAGCACCCGGGTACCTACCTCCTATAATTCACCCCTCCACTTT
>TRBJ2-2|TRBD2|many|TRBV27
CASSSGLANGELFF
TGTGCCAGCAGTTCGGGACTAGCGAATGGGGAGCTGTTTTTT
>TRBJ2-7|NA|few|TRBV14
CASSGTRGSEQYF
TGTGCCAGCAGCGGGACCCGGGGAAGCGAGCAGTACTTC
>TRBJ1-6|NA|many|TRBV2
CASSGRVGVSPLHF
TGTGCCAGCAGCGGTCGGGTGGGGGTTTCACCCCTCCACTTT
>TRBJ1-1|TRBD1|once|TRBV30
CAGTRDRGAEAFF
TGTGCCGGGACCCGGGACAGGGGCGCTGAAGCTTTCTTT
>TRBJ2-1|TRBD2|NA|TRBV9
CASTDSGALHNEQFF
TGTGCCAGCACCGATAGCGGGGCCCTCCACAATGAGCAGTTCTTC
>TRBJ2-5|TRBD2|many|TRBV20-1
CSTSSGRRQETQYF
TGCAGTACTTCTAGCGGGAGGAGGCAAGAGACCCAGTACTTC
>TRBJ2-7|NA|NA|TRBV10-3
CASIPEGWPDEQYF
TGTGCCAGTATACCCGAAGGGTGGCCCGACGAGCAGTACTTC
>TRBJ2-4|NA|NA|TRBV20-1
CSASRRGLKAKNIQYF
TGCAGTGCCTCTCGCAGGGGCCTTAAAGCCAAAAACATTCAGTACTTC
>TRBJ2-7|TRBD2|many|TRBV9
CASSAGLAGGPGIEQYF
TGTGCCAGCAGCGCTGGACTAGCGGGAGGCCCCGGGATCGAGCAGTACTTC
>TRBJ1-2|NA|NA|TRBV5-8
CASSPSENYGYTF
TGTGCCAGCAGCCCCTCGGAGAACTATGGCTACACCTTC
>TRBJ2-7|NA|many|TRBV2
CASREGPTRDEQYF
TGTGCCAGCAGGGAGGGACCGACCCGGGACGAGCAGTACTTC
>TRBJ2-7|TRBD2|many|TRBV27
CASSFWTSAAYEQYF
TGTGCCAGCAGTTTCTGGACTAGCGCGGCCTACGAGCAGTACTTC
>TRBJ2-1|NA|NA|TRBV7-9
CASSLRLGDEQFF
TGTGCCAGCAGCTTAAGGCTCGGGGATGAGCAGTTCTTC
>TRBJ2-7|NA|few|TRBV7-2
CASSRTQGLRYERYF
TGTGCCAGCAGTCGTACCCAGGGGCTTAGGTACGAGCGGTACTTC
>TRBJ2-7|NA|NA|TRBV11-1
CASSSGGPLAASYEQYF
TGTGCCAGCAGCTCGGGGGGCCCTTTAGCGGCCTCCTACGAGCAGTACTTC
>TRBJ1-2|NA|NA|TRBV5-4
CASSLEGEQINYGYTF
TGTGCCAGCAGCTTGGAGGGGGAACAGATTAACTATGGCTACACCTTC
>TRBJ2-2|NA|few|TRBV24-1
CATSDRKRTANTGELFF
TGTGCCACCAGTGATCGAAAACGGACAGCGAACACCGGGGAGCTGTTTTTT
>TRBJ2-6|TRBD1|few|TRBV7-7
CASSPGQGGPNVLTF
TGTGCTAGCAGCCCGGGACAGGGAGGTCCCAACGTCCTGACTTTC
>TRBJ1-4|NA|few|TRBV7-8
CASGRSGTHISGGNEKLFF
TGTGCCAGCGGCCGGTCCGGGACACACATATCGGGGGGGAATGAAAAACTGTTTTTT
>TRBJ1-5|NA|NA|TRBV6-1
CASTLRDAGNQPQHF
TGTGCCAGCACCCTCCGGGACGCTGGCAATCAGCCCCAGCATTTT
>TRBJ2-2|NA|NA|TRBV5-1
CASSLVLAGGTGELFF
TGCGCCAGCAGCTTGGTTCTAGCAGGAGGAACCGGGGAGCTGTTTTTT
>TRBJ2-1|TRBD2|NA|TRBV3-1
CASSQAGLDNNEQFF
TGTGCCAGCAGCCAAGCGGGACTAGATAACAATGAGCAGTTCTTC
>TRBJ1-1|NA|NA|TRBV6-1
CASRRRQYTEAFF
TGTGCCAGCAGACGCCGACAGTACACTGAAGCTTTCTTT
>TRBJ1-2|NA|NA|TRBV27
CASSLRPRGYGYTF
TGTGCCAGCAGTTTGAGACCCCGTGGCTATGGCTACACCTTC
>TRBJ1-1|NA|many|TRBV12-3/TRBV12-4
CASSFYMATEAFF
TGTGCCAGCAGTTTTTATATGGCCACTGAAGCTTTCTTT
>TRBJ2-2|NA|NA|TRBV6-5
CASSYLAAVTGELFF
TGTGCCAGCAGTTACTTAGCGGCGGTCACCGGGGAGCTGTTTTTT
>TRBJ1-5|NA|NA|TRBV5-5
CASRGGTVGGNQPQHF
TGTGCCAGCAGGGGCGGGACCGTTGGGGGCAATCAGCCCCAGCATTTT
>TRBJ2-2|NA|NA|TRBV20-1
CSAAGPGELFF
TGCAGTGCTGCAGGGCCCGGGGAGCTGTTTTTT
>TRBJ2-3|NA|NA|TRBV11-2
CASSALVRGSTDTQYF
TGTGCCAGCAGCGCCCTGGTTAGGGGGAGCACAGATACGCAGTATTTT
>TRBJ2-7|TRBD1|many|TRBV29-1
CSARTGETYEQYF
TGCAGCGCTCGGACAGGAGAGACCTACGAGCAGTACTTC
>TRBJ2-7|NA|many|TRBV6-2/TRBV6-3
CASSFGQYF
TGTGCCAGCAGTTTTGGGCAGTACTTC
>TRBJ2-5|TRBD2|many|TRBV2
CASREGLAGLETQYF
TGTGCCAGCAGGGAGGGACTAGCGGGATTAGAGACCCAGTACTTC
>TRBJ2-2|NA|few|TRBV20-1
CSARGGMGMVGELFF
TGCAGTGCTAGAGGGGGCATGGGTATGGTAGGGGAGCTGTTTTTT
>TRBJ2-4|NA|many|TRBV27
CASSPTVSFAKNIQYF
TGTGCCAGCAGTCCCACCGTCTCATTTGCCAAAAACATTCAGTACTTC
>TRBJ2-7|TRBD1|many|TRBV12-3/TRBV12-4
CASSYGGQGTYEQYF
TGTGCCAGCAGTTACGGGGGACAGGGGACGTACGAGCAGTACTTC
>TRBJ1-1|TRBD1|few|TRBV9
CASSPQTGFAEAFF
TGTGCCAGCAGCCCCCAGACAGGGTTTGCTGAAGCTTTCTTT